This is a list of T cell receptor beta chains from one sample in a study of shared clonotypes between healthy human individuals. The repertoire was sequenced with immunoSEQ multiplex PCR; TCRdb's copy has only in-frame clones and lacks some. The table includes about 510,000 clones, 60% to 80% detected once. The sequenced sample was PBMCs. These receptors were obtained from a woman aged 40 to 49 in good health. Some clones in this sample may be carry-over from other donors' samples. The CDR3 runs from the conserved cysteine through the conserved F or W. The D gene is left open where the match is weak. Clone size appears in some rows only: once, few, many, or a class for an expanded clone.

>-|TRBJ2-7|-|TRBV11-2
TGTGCCAGCAGCTTTGACAGCGCCTACGAGCAGTACTTC
CASSFDSAYEQYF
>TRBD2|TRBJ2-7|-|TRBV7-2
TGTGCCAGCAGCCACCCCCTAGCGGGGCACTACGAGCAGTACTTC
CASSHPLAGHYEQYF
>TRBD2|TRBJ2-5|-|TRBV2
TGTGCCGTTCGGACTAGCGGGCACCAAGAGACCCAGTACTTC
CAVRTSGHQETQYF
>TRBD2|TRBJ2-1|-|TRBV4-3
TGCGCCAGCAGCCAAGAAAAGGGGCTAGCGGGAGGGCCTGAGCAGTTCTTC
CASSQEKGLAGGPEQFF
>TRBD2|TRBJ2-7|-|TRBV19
TGTGCCAGTAGTATGGGGGGACTAGCGGGGTCCTCCTACGAGCAGTACTTC
CASSMGGLAGSSYEQYF
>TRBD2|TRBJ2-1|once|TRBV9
TGTGCCAGCGGAACCGGGACTAGGGCCAATGAGCAGTTCTTC
CASGTGTRANEQFF
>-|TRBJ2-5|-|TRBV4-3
TGCGCCAGCAGCCAAGACGGAGCGGGTCACCAAGAGACCCAGTACTTC
CASSQDGAGHQETQYF
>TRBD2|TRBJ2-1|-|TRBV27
TGTGCCAGCAGAAGCGGGAGTAGTCTAGGTGAGCAGTTCTTC
CASRSGSSLGEQFF
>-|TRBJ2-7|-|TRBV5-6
TGTGCCAGCAGCCCCGACGGAGGGGGCGACGAGCAGTACTTC
CASSPDGGGDEQYF
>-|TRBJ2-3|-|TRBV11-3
TGTGCCAGCAGCTTAGAGCCCCCCGGGAGTGGGTCAGATACGCAGTATTTT
CASSLEPPGSGSDTQYF
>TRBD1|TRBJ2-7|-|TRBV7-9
TGTGCCAGCGGGGACAGGGCCTACGAGCAGTACTTC
CASGDRAYEQYF
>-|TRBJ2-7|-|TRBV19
TGTGCCAGTAGTATTAGCAGGGATACCTACGAGCAGTACTTC
CASSISRDTYEQYF
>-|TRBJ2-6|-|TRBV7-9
TGTGCCAGCAGCCCACCCCTCATCCGCTCTGGGGCCAACGTCCTGACTTTC
CASSPPLIRSGANVLTF
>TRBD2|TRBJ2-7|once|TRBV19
TGTGCCAGTAGCATAGGAGGTGGACCGGGCGGGAGACCACCCTACGAGCAGTACTTC
CASSIGGGPGGRPPYEQYF
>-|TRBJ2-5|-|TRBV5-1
TGCGCCAGCAGCTTGGCCGGGGTGGGGCGAGAGACCCAGTACTTC
CASSLAGVGRETQYF
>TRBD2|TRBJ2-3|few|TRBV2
TGTGCCAGCAATCCGACTAGCGGCACAGATACGCAGTATTTT
CASNPTSGTDTQYF
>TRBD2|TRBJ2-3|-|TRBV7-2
TGTGCCAGCAGCTTAGATCGCCTAGCGGGAGGAGATACGCAGTATTTT
CASSLDRLAGGDTQYF
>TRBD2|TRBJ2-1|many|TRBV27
TGTGCCAGCAGTAGGTCTAGCGGGAGGGCGTACAATGAGCAGTTCTTC
CASSRSSGRAYNEQFF
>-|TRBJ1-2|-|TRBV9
TGTGCCAGCAGCCCCCGGACATTCCTCACCCCTTATGGCTACACCTTC
CASSPRTFLTPYGYTF
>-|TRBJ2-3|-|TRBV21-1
TGTGCCAGCAGCAAGCTAGGGACTAGCGGGAGAGGGGCAGATACGCAGTATTTT
CASSKLGTSGRGADTQYF
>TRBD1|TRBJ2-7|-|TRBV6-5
TGTGCCAGCAGTTACTCTGGGACAGGGGGTACCAACGAGCAGTACTTC
CASSYSGTGGTNEQYF
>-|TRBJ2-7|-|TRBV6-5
TGTGCCAGCAGTTACGACGTCTCCTACGAGCAGTACTTC
CASSYDVSYEQYF
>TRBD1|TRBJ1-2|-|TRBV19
TGTGCCAGTGGCGGGACAGGGCGAGGTGGCTACACCTTC
CASGGTGRGGYTF
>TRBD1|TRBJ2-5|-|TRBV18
TGTGCCAGCTCAGCGGGACAGGCTGAAGAGACCCAGTACTTC
CASSAGQAEETQYF